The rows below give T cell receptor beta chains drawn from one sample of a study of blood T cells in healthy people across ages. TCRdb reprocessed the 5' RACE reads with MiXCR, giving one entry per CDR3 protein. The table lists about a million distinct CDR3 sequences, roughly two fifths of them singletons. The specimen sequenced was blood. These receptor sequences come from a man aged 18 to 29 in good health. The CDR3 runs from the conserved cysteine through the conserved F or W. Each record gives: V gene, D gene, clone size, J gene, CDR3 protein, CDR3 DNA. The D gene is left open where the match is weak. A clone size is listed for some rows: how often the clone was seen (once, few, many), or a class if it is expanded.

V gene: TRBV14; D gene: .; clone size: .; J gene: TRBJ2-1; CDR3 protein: CASSQVSAYNEQFF; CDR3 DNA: TGTGCCAGCAGCCAAGTTTCAGCCTACAATGAGCAGTTCTTC
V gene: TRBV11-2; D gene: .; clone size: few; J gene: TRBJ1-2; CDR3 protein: CASSSIQGENDYGYTF; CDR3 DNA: TGTGCCAGCAGCAGCATACAGGGAGAGAATGACTATGGCTACACCTTC
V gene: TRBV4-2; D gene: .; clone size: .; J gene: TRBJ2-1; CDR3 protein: CASSQATNNEQFF; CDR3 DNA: TGTGCCAGCAGCCAGGCGACTAATAATGAGCAGTTCTTC
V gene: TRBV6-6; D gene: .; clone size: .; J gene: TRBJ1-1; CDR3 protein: CASRHRDDGAFF; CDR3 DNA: TGTGCCAGCAGACACCGGGACGACGGGGCTTTCTTT
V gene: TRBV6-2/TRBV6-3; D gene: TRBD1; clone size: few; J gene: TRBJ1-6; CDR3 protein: CASSSQTGDVSSYNSPLHF; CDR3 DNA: TGTGCCAGCAGTTCCCAGACAGGGGACGTCAGCTCCTATAATTCACCCCTCCACTTT
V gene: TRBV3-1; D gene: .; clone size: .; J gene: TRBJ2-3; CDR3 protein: CASSQDLKRSDTQYF; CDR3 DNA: TGTGCCAGCAGCCAAGATTTGAAGCGCTCAGATACGCAGTATTTT
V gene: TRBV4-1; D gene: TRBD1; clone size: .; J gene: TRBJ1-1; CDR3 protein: CASSQVRLGTGRNTEAFF; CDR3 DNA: TGCGCCAGCAGCCAAGTTCGGCTGGGGACAGGGAGGAACACTGAAGCTTTCTTT
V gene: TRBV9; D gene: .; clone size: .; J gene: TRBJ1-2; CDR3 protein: CASSPLGTGTSTIYGYTF; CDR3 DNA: TGTGCCAGCAGCCCACTTGGGACCGGGACCTCAACTATCTATGGCTACACCTTC
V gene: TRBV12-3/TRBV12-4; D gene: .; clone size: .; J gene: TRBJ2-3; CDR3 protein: CASSLGPGTAQYF; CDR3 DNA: TGTGCCAGCAGCCTAGGTCCCGGGACCGCGCAGTATTTT
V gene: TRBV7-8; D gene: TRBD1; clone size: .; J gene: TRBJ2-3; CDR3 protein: CTSRGRDTQYF; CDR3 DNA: TGTACCAGCAGGGGGAGAGATACGCAGTATTTT
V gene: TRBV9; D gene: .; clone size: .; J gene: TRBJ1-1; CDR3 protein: CASSVGGMNTEAFF; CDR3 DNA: TGTGCCAGCAGCGTCGGGGGAATGAACACTGAAGCTTTCTTT
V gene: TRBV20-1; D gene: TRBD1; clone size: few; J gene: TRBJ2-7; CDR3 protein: CSARETGEYEQYF; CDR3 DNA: TGCAGTGCTAGAGAGACAGGGGAATACGAGCAGTACTTC
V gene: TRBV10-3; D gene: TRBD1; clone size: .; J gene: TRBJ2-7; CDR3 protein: CAVDRQGAGNEQYF; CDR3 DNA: TGTGCCGTAGACCGACAGGGGGCTGGGAATGAGCAGTACTTC
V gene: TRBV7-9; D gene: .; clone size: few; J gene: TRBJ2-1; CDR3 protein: CASSLATTGLNEQFF; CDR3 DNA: TGTGCCAGCAGCTTAGCGACGACTGGGCTAAATGAGCAGTTCTTC
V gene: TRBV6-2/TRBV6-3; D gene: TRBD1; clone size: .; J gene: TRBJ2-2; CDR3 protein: CASRSDRGIPGELFF; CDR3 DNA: TGTGCCAGCAGATCAGACAGGGGGATCCCCGGGGAGCTGTTTTTT
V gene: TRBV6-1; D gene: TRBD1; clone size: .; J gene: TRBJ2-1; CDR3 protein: CASRRGTGGAYNEQFF; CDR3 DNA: TGTGCCAGCAGGCGGGGTACAGGGGGCGCCTACAATGAGCAGTTCTTC
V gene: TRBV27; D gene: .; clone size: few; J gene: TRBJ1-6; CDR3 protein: CASSYDGSSYNSPLHF; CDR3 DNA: TGTGCCAGCAGTTACGACGGGAGCTCCTATAATTCACCCCTCCACTTT
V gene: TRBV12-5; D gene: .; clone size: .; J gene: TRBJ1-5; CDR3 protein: CASGRGGQQYQPQHF; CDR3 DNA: TGTGCTAGTGGACGCGGGGGCCAGCAATATCAGCCCCAGCATTTT
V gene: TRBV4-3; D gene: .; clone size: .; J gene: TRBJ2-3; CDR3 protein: CASSLGVSTSTDTQYF; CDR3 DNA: TGCGCCAGCAGCCTAGGGGTATCTACAAGCACAGATACGCAGTATTTT
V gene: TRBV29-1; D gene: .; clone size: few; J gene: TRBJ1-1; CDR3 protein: CSGAKGNTEAFF; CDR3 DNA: TGCAGCGGGGCTAAGGGGAACACTGAAGCTTTCTTT
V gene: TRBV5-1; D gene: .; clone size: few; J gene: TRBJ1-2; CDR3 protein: CASSLEYARTYGYTF; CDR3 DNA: TGCGCCAGCAGCTTGGAGTACGCCAGGACTTATGGCTACACCTTC
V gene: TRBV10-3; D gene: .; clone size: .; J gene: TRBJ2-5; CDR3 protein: CAISGLETGNPNNEQYF; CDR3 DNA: TGTGCCATCAGTGGCCTGGAGACCGGGAACCCAAACAATGAGCAGTACTTC
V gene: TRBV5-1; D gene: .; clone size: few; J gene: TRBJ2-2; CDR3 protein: CASSLIPGGTGELFF; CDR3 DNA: TGCGCCAGCAGCTTGATCCCGGGCGGCACCGGGGAGCTGTTTTTT
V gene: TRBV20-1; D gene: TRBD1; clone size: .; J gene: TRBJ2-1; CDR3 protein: CSARVRDRGYNEQFF; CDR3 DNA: TGCAGTGCTAGAGTAAGGGACAGGGGATACAATGAGCAGTTCTTC
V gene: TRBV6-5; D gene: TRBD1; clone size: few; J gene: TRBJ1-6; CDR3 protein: CASSSGTGGLPLHF; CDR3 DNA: TGTGCCAGCAGTTCCGGGACAGGGGGCTTACCCCTCCACTTT
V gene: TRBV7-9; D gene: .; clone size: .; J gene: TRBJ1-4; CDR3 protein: CASSLWITNEKLFF; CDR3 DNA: TGTGCCAGCAGCTTATGGATAACTAATGAAAAACTGTTTTTT
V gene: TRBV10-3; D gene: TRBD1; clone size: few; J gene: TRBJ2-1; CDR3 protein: CAIRGIGQGDNEQFF; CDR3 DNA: TGTGCCATCAGGGGAATAGGACAGGGAGACAATGAGCAGTTCTTC
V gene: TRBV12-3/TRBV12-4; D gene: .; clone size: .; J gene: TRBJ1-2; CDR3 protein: CASSLRPFYGYTF; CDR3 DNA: TGTGCCAGCAGTTTACGGCCTTTTTATGGCTACACCTTC